The 2 T cell receptor beta chains below were found in one sample sequenced in a study of radiotherapy plus CTLA-4 blockade in lung cancer. Libraries were prepared by immunoSEQ multiplex PCR; TCRdb keeps only in-frame clonotypes and omits some of them. The sample yields 56,000 or so clones, 65% to 85% seen once. Sequencing was performed on peripheral blood, taken from a patient treated with radiotherapy plus ipilimumab. These receptors came from a human donor with non-small cell lung cancer who had a partial response to radiotherapy plus ipilimumab.

The V gene is TRBV27, the J gene TRBJ1-2, with TRBD1 as a possible D gene (6 bases). Per the germline V gene, CDR1 is MNHEY and CDR2 is SMNVEV (reference sequence). The V end was cut by 8 bases, the J end by 4 bases, with 17 bases between. The CDR3 covers 14 residues. The CDR3 DNA reads as TGTGCCAGCCGGATGGGGGCCTCCAGCTATGGCTACACCTTC. As protein: CASRMGASSYGYTF.

The gene calls are TRBV9 and TRBJ1-5, with a tentative D call TRBD1 (6 bases). Trimming took 4 bases from V and 5 from J, leaving 10 bases between them. Looked up from germline, CDR1 is SGDLS and CDR2 is YYNGEE. The CDR3 length is 13 residues. The CDR3 protein is CASSQGYHQPQHF. CDR3 DNA sequence: TGTGCCAGCAGCCAGGGGTATCATCAGCCCCAGCATTTT.